Listed below are T cell receptor beta chains from one sample, sequenced in a study of human T cells and chemical hapten exposure. TCRdb used MiXCR to reprocess the RACE reads, holding one entry per CDR3 protein. Among 70,000 to 100,000 distinct CDR3 sequences listed, 7.5% to 9.5% were seen once. The starting material was whole blood, obtained in connection with sensitization to the hapten diphenylcyclopropenone (DPC). The receptors here all came from a woman younger than 45 with alopecia areata. Some clones in this sample may be carry-over from other donors' samples. Each CDR3 is given with its conserved first and last residue. The D gene is left open where the match is weak. Only some rows state a clone size, as once, few, many or a class for expanded clones.

clone size: few
J gene: TRBJ1-1
V gene: TRBV20-1
D gene: TRBD1
CDR3 protein: CSARGGGLNTEAFF
CDR3 DNA: TGCAGTGCTAGAGGAGGGGGCTTGAACACTGAAGCTTTCTTT

clone size: -
J gene: TRBJ2-7
V gene: TRBV5-1
D gene: -
CDR3 protein: CASSLGGAGEQYF
CDR3 DNA: TGCGCCAGCAGCTTGGGCGGGGCGGGCGAGCAGTACTTC

clone size: many
J gene: TRBJ1-5
V gene: TRBV20-1
D gene: -
CDR3 protein: CSARDLRGAGNQPQHF
CDR3 DNA: TGCAGTGCTAGAGATCTCAGGGGCGCGGGCAATCAGCCCCAGCATTTT

clone size: many
J gene: TRBJ1-4
V gene: TRBV2
D gene: TRBD1
CDR3 protein: CASSEDRLSEKLFF
CDR3 DNA: TGTGCCAGCAGTGAGGACAGGCTCTCTGAAAAACTGTTTTTT

clone size: many
J gene: TRBJ2-1
V gene: TRBV18
D gene: TRBD2
CDR3 protein: CASSPVRLAGRSSYNEQFF
CDR3 DNA: TGTGCCAGCTCACCAGTTCGGCTAGCGGGGCGTAGCTCCTACAATGAGCAGTTCTTC

clone size: -
J gene: TRBJ1-3
V gene: TRBV7-9
D gene: -
CDR3 protein: CASSLARFGSRTESSGNTIYF
CDR3 DNA: TGTGCCAGCAGCTTAGCGAGGTTCGGCTCAAGGACAGAAAGCTCTGGAAACACCATATATTTT

clone size: many
J gene: TRBJ2-1
V gene: TRBV20-1
D gene: TRBD2
CDR3 protein: CSATTTGPPSGGYNEQFF
CDR3 DNA: TGCAGTGCTACCACTACAGGTCCCCCTAGCGGGGGATACAATGAGCAGTTCTTC

clone size: many
J gene: TRBJ2-1
V gene: TRBV7-3
D gene: TRBD1
CDR3 protein: CASSPGQGYYNEQFF
CDR3 DNA: TGTGCCAGCAGCCCGGGACAGGGCTACTACAATGAGCAGTTCTTC

clone size: few
J gene: TRBJ2-2
V gene: TRBV12-3/TRBV12-4
D gene: TRBD2
CDR3 protein: CASSLGRGGPTGELFF
CDR3 DNA: TGTGCCAGCAGTTTAGGTCGGGGGGGCCCCACCGGGGAGCTGTTTTTT

clone size: many
J gene: TRBJ2-3
V gene: TRBV6-6
D gene: -
CDR3 protein: CASSTFGQRGTDTQYF
CDR3 DNA: TGTGCCAGCAGTACATTCGGACAAAGGGGCACAGATACGCAGTATTTT

clone size: many
J gene: TRBJ1-2
V gene: TRBV5-1
D gene: TRBD1
CDR3 protein: CASSRGQVGDYYGYTF
CDR3 DNA: TGCGCCAGCAGCCGGGGACAGGTTGGGGACTACTATGGCTACACCTTC

clone size: few
J gene: TRBJ1-2
V gene: TRBV11-2
D gene: -
CDR3 protein: CASSLDEGGNYGYTF
CDR3 DNA: TGTGCCAGCAGCTTAGATGAAGGGGGGAACTATGGCTACACCTTC

clone size: -
J gene: TRBJ2-3
V gene: TRBV2
D gene: TRBD2
CDR3 protein: CASSEELAGAGTDTQYF
CDR3 DNA: TGTGCCAGCAGTGAAGAACTAGCGGGGGCCGGCACAGATACGCAGTATTTT

clone size: -
J gene: TRBJ2-7
V gene: TRBV6-1
D gene: -
CDR3 protein: CASSRLNYEQYF
CDR3 DNA: TGTGCCAGCAGCAGACTGAACTACGAGCAGTACTTC

clone size: -
J gene: TRBJ1-5
V gene: TRBV19
D gene: -
CDR3 protein: CASSIERVNQPQHF
CDR3 DNA: TGTGCCAGTAGTATTGAAAGGGTCAATCAGCCCCAGCATTTT

clone size: many
J gene: TRBJ2-4
V gene: TRBV6-5
D gene: TRBD1
CDR3 protein: CASRTGENIQYF
CDR3 DNA: TGTGCCAGTAGGACAGGGGAAAACATTCAGTACTTC

clone size: -
J gene: TRBJ2-2
V gene: TRBV18
D gene: -
CDR3 protein: CASSQGQNTGELFF
CDR3 DNA: TGTGCCAGCTCACAAGGACAGAACACCGGGGAGCTGTTTTTT

clone size: many
J gene: TRBJ2-7
V gene: TRBV19
D gene: -
CDR3 protein: CASSISATKPYEQYF
CDR3 DNA: TGTGCCAGTAGTATAAGCGCCACTAAACCCTACGAGCAGTACTTC